The entry that follows covers one TCR beta chain sequence. Sequenced by immunoSEQ multiplex PCR; TCRdb stores in-frame clones only, minus some. The repertoire includes over 100,000 clones, roughly 84% of them detected once, and roughly 3.2% sits in the top ten. This specimen comes from a study of control samples from healthy donors and cancer patients. CDR3 length: 12 amino acids. Trimming pared 4 bases from V and 1 base from J, leaving 1 base between. CDR1 PRHDT and CDR2 FYEKMQ come from the germline V gene (reference sequence). The V call is TRBV13, the J call TRBJ2-2; D gene uncertain. The sequencing input was blood. The origin of this receptor is a man over 45 in good health. CDR3 amino acids: CASSWNTGELFF. The CDR3 nucleotides read TGTGCCAGCAGCTGGAACACCGGGGAGCTGTTTTTT.